The 31 T cell receptor beta chains in this list originate from one sample, sequenced in a study of T cell repertoires in cytomegalovirus infection. TCRdb passed the reads through MiXCR, listing each CDR3 protein once. The sample shows fewer than 700,000 distinct CDR3 sequences, 24% of them seen only once. Source material: CD8+ T cells from PBMCs. These receptors were collected from a human donor in good health (CMV status not recorded). Some clones in this sample may be carry-over from other donors' samples.

There are a few counts of this clonotype. The rearrangement joins TRBV7-9 to TRBJ2-4; 7 bases line up with TRBD2. The CDR3 length is 15 residues. Germline CDR1 and CDR2: SEHNR and FQNEAQ (reference sequence). The trim removed 3 bases at V and 2 bases at J, leaving 4 bases unmatched. The CDR3 spells CASSLGGAPKNIQYF. CDR3 sequence (DNA): TGTGCCAGCAGCTTGGGAGGGGCCCCCAAAAACATTCAGTACTTC.

V and J are TRBV29-1 and TRBJ2-6, with a tentative D call TRBD2 (6 bases). Between the trimmed V and J ends, which lost 6 bases and 3 bases, there was a span of 9 bases. This CDR3 spans 13 amino acids. From germline, CDR1 is SQVTM and CDR2 ANQGSEA. The CDR3 nucleotides are TGCAGCGTAAAGGGAGGTGGGGCCAACGTCCTGACTTTC. This sequence encodes CSVKGGGANVLTF.

This clonotype was seen a handful of times. The chain has TRBV18 and TRBJ1-6; no definite D call. CDR1 and CDR2 from the germline V gene are KGHSH and LQKENI. The ends were cut back, 3 bases at V and 5 bases at J, with 20 bases in the middle. The CDR3 has 18 residues. In DNA form, the CDR3 reads TGTGCCAGCTCACCGTCCCAGTTCTATGGCATTGATAATTCACCCCTCCACTTT. Protein product: CASSPSQFYGIDNSPLHF.

The CDR3 sequence is CASTSQGDTEAFF. The DNA for the CDR3 is TGTGCCAGCACCTCGCAGGGGGACACTGAAGCTTTCTTT. The chain uses TRBV6-5 and TRBJ1-1; 7 nucleotides agree with TRBD1. Per germline, CDR1 MNHEY and CDR2 SVGAGI. Losses at the gene ends were 7 bases for V and 3 bases for J; bases not matched to a gene: 5. The CDR3 spans 13 residues.

The rearrangement uses TRBV20-1 and TRBJ2-7; D is possibly TRBD1 (5 bases). Looked up from germline, CDR1 is DFQATT and CDR2 is SNEGSKA (reference sequence). CDR3 length equals 15 residues. V was cut by 6 bases and J by 0 bases, with 18 bases left in between. The CDR3 bases are TGCAGTGCGCCTTCGACAGTTCGGAGCTCCTACGAGCAGTACTTC. Residues: CSAPSTVRSSYEQYF.

This chain uses TRBV13 with TRBJ2-2; 8 nucleotides agree with TRBD1. The CDR3 runs 15 residues. The junction had 7 bases not matched to a gene; V was cut back by 3 bases and J by 7 bases. The germline gives CDR1 PRHDT, CDR2 FYEKMQ (reference sequence). As DNA, the CDR3 is TGTGCCAGCAGCTTCTCCAGGGGGCGCATCGGGGAGCTGTTTTTT. Translated, it gives CASSFSRGRIGELFF.

This clonotype has just one count. The chain uses TRBV19 and TRBJ2-1; D not resolved. CDR1 and CDR2 from the germline V gene are LNHDA and SQIVND (reference sequence). V was trimmed by 5 bases and J by 3 bases, leaving 8 bases between them. The CDR3 loop spans 13 amino acids. The CDR3 DNA reads as TGTGCCAGTAGTGCAGAAAACTACAATGAGCAGTTCTTC. It codes for CASSAENYNEQFF.

This clonotype was seen repeatedly, ten times or more. The rearrangement links TRBV4-1 to TRBJ2-1; D is perhaps TRBD2 (7 bases). The CDR3 runs 17 residues. V lost 3 bases and J 3 bases, leaving 18 bases between the germline ends. Germline CDR1 reads MGHRA; CDR2 reads YSYEKL. CDR3 DNA sequence: TGCGCCAGCAGCCAGCACGCCGGGGGGCCACTCTACAATGAGCAGTTCTTC. This gives the protein CASSQHAGGPLYNEQFF.

The J gene is TRBJ2-7, the V gene TRBV4-1; maybe TRBD2 (5 bases). The V end was cut by 0 bases, the J end by 4 bases, with 10 bases between. The CDR3 consists of 14 residues. In germline, CDR1 is MGHRA, CDR2 YSYEKL. The CDR3 region has the DNA TGCGCCAGCAGCCAAGATATTTCGGGGTACGAGCAGTACGTC. Its translation: CASSQDISGYEQYV.

This clonotype showed up many times. This chain connects TRBV7-9 to TRBJ1-4, with a weak D call TRBD1 (5 bases). The CDR3 spans 15 residues. Per germline, CDR1 SEHNR and CDR2 FQNEAQ (reference sequence). Trimming cost V 3 bases and J 5 bases, with 13 bases left between them. In DNA form, the CDR3 reads TGTGCCAGCAGCTTGGGGACGGTGGGGAATGAAAAACTGTTTTTT. It codes for CASSLGTVGNEKLFF.

V gene TRBV6-2 or TRBV6-3 combines with J gene TRBJ2-5, with TRBD2 as a possible D gene (6 bases). Germline CDR1 MNHEY, CDR2 SVGEGT. The CDR3 contains 14 residues. Trimming removed 8 bases at V and 5 bases at J, with 18 bases between. CDR3 protein: CASLEEGLEETQYF. The CDR3 DNA reads TGTGCCAGCCTCGAGGAGGGATTGGAGGAGACCCAGTACTTC.

This clonotype occurred a few times. The J gene is TRBJ2-3, the V gene TRBV7-9; 7 bases fit TRBD1. The CDR3 has 14 amino acids. V shed 8 bases and J 0 bases; nucleotides not matched to a gene: 5. Looked up from germline, CDR1 is SEHNR and CDR2 is FQNEAQ (reference sequence). CDR3 in DNA: TGTGCCAGCTGGGGACAGCCTAGCACAGATACGCAGTATTTT. Its protein is CASWGQPSTDTQYF.

The chain links TRBV29-1 to TRBJ1-1; D is perhaps TRBD1 (5 bases). This CDR3 has 12 amino acids. Germline V gene lookup returns CDR1 SQVTM and CDR2 ANQGSEA. Trimming left V 4 bases short and J 5 bases short, with 11 bases between. The DNA of the CDR3 is TGCAGCGTTGTATCAGGGAGAACTGAAGCTTTCTTT. Encoded protein: CSVVSGRTEAFF.

The chain has TRBV19 and TRBJ2-2; no firm D call. The V end lost 5 bases, the J end lost 0 bases, and 10 bases lay between the germline ends. From germline, CDR1 is LNHDA and CDR2 SQIVND (reference sequence). The CDR3 extends over 15 amino acids. As DNA, the CDR3 is TGTGCCAGTAGTGTAGTGATCACGAACACCGGGGAGCTGTTTTTT. Its protein product is CASSVVITNTGELFF.

This clonotype was counted once. This chain connects TRBV28 to TRBJ1-5; 7 bases align to TRBD1. The CDR3 loop spans 15 amino acids. The germline V gene has CDR1 MDHEN and CDR2 SYDVKM. The junction had 11 bases not matched to a gene; V was cut back by 3 bases and J by 9 bases. The CDR3 sequence is CASSFRGSSDRPQHF. CDR3 sequence (DNA): TGTGCCAGCAGTTTCAGGGGGTCTTCAGATAGGCCCCAGCATTTT.

In this sample, this clonotype turned up a few times. The V and J genes are TRBV11-2 and TRBJ2-2; weak D call: TRBD1 (6 bases). CDR1 is SGHAT, CDR2 FQNNGV, per germline. CDR3 length: 14 amino acids. Trimming pared 4 bases from V and 4 bases from J, leaving 10 bases between. CDR3 sequence: CASSSGTLTGELFF. DNA of the CDR3: TGTGCCAGCAGCTCTGGGACACTCACCGGGGAGCTGTTTTTT.

This chain joins TRBV11-3 and TRBJ2-2; D perhaps matches TRBD1 (6 bases). The CDR3 totals 14 residues. Germline CDR1 is SGHNT and CDR2 is YENEEA. V was trimmed by 2 bases and J by 6 bases, leaving 10 bases between them. The CDR3 DNA reads TGTGCCAGCAGCTTAAGGGGGAAGGCCGGGGAGCTGTTTTTT. Protein sequence: CASSLRGKAGELFF.

This clonotype occurred many times. The chain has TRBV10-3 and TRBJ2-1, with D perhaps TRBD2 (6 bases). The ends were cut back, 0 bases at V and 0 bases at J, with 9 bases in the middle. CDR3 length: 16 amino acids. Germline values: CDR1 ENHRY, CDR2 SYGVKD. The CDR3 DNA reads TGTGCCATCAGTGAGTCGATGGGGGGCTCCTACAATGAGCAGTTCTTC. It yields the protein CAISESMGGSYNEQFF.

Details on this clonotype: One end of the junction does not line up with germline, which may come from a read error. The J gene is TRBJ2-1, the V gene TRBV4-3; 12 bases map to TRBD2. The CDR3 spans 15 residues. Looked up from germline, CDR1 is LGHNA and CDR2 is YSLEER. CDR3 DNA: TGCGCCAGTAGCCAAGGACTAGCGGGGAACAATGAGCAGTTCTTC. Residues: CASSQGLAGNNEQFF.

This clonotype showed up just a few times. V is TRBV19 and J is TRBJ2-7; D gene ambiguous. Germline V CDR1 and CDR2: LNHDA, SQIVND (reference sequence). The germline V and J ends were trimmed by 3 bases and 0 bases, with 9 bases remaining between them. The CDR3 runs to 14 residues. CDR3 loop: CASSIGLISYEQYF. The CDR3 nucleotides are TGTGCCAGTAGTATCGGCCTGATCTCCTACGAGCAGTACTTC. The whole variable domain, filled in from reference TRBV19 and TRBJ2-7, reads DGGITQSPKYLFRKEGQNVTLSCEQNLNHDAMYWYRQDPGQGLRLIYYSQIVNDFQKGDIAEGYSVSREKKESFPLTVTSAQKNPTAFYLCASSIGLISYEQYFGPGTRLTVT.

This clonotype was observed a few times. The chain carries TRBV10-3 and TRBJ2-1; 10 bases map to TRBD1. Germline V lookup: CDR1 ENHRY, CDR2 SYGVKD. V was pared by 11 bases and J by 7 bases, with 11 bases of the junction left unmatched. The CDR3 has 14 residues. The CDR3 reads CAGAGTGVKNEQFF. CDR3 nucleotide sequence: TGTGCCGGGGCAGGGACAGGGGTTAAGAATGAGCAGTTCTTC.

This clonotype turned up a few times. This sequence joins TRBV6-5 and TRBJ2-4, with 11 bases identical to TRBD1. The CDR3 has 17 residues. Germline V gene lookup returns CDR1 MNHEY and CDR2 SVGAGI. V trimming: 10 bases; J trimming: 1 base; junction bases outside the gene matches: 12. This CDR3 reads CATMDRGRTWAKNIQYF. The CDR3 DNA is TGTGCCACGATGGACAGGGGGCGAACTTGGGCCAAAAACATTCAGTACTTC.

The chain employs TRBV29-1 and TRBJ2-4, with D possibly TRBD1 on 6 matching bases. This CDR3 comprises 17 residues. Trimming left V 0 bases short and J 1 base short, with 16 bases between. CDR1 is SQVTM and CDR2 is ANQGSEA in the germline V gene. The CDR3 loop reads CSVEDWSQGLAKNIQYF. In nucleotides, the CDR3 is TGCAGCGTTGAAGATTGGTCACAGGGTCTCGCCAAAAACATTCAGTACTTC.

The V and J genes are TRBV11-2 and TRBJ2-5; D possibly corresponds to TRBD1 (6 bases). The CDR3 extends over 13 amino acids. Germline-derived CDR1 and CDR2 are SGHAT and FQNNGV. The V end was cut by 6 bases, the J end by 1 base, with 9 bases between. The CDR3 loop is CASSQTGQETQYF. The CDR3 bases are TGTGCCAGCAGTCAGACAGGCCAAGAGACCCAGTACTTC.

A note on this clonotype: A read error may be the cause here, since a much bigger clone is one base away. The DNA of the CDR3 is TGTGTCAGCAGTGGGGGCGTCAGGTCTTACAATGAGCAGTTCTTC. Protein: CVSSGGVRSYNEQFF. V gene TRBV6-6 combines with J gene TRBJ2-1; possibly TRBD1 for D (6 bases). The CDR3 contains 15 residues. Germline loops: CDR1 MNHNY, CDR2 SVGAGI (reference sequence).

This chain connects TRBV7-3 to TRBJ2-7; D ambiguous. CDR3 size: 13 residues. The V gene's germline CDR1 is SGHTA and CDR2 FQGTGA. Trimming removed 5 bases from V and 4 bases from J, with 12 bases in between. The CDR3 sequence is CASSPDGLYEQYF. In nucleotides, the CDR3 is TGTGCCAGCAGCCCGGACGGCCTATACGAGCAGTACTTC.

V and J are TRBV3-1 and TRBJ2-1; 9 nucleotides align to TRBD1. Trimming at V came to 1 base and at J to 5 bases, leaving 9 bases not matched to a gene. CDR1 is LGHDT and CDR2 is YNNKEL in the germline V gene (reference sequence). CDR3 length: 17 amino acids. CDR3 coding DNA: TGTGCCAGCAGCCAAGTTCTTGACAGGGGGGACAACAATGAGCAGTTCTTC. As protein: CASSQVLDRGDNNEQFF.

This clonotype was detected many times. The rearrangement joins TRBV6-6 to TRBJ1-2; 8 positions match TRBD1. The V and J ends lost 7 bases and 3 bases, in that order; junction bases with no gene match: 16. The CDR3 spans 17 residues. Germline lookup yields CDR1 MNHNY and CDR2 SVGAGI (reference sequence). The CDR3 DNA sequence: TGTGCCAGCACCTACGCCGTACAGGGGGGGATGCACTATGGCTACACCTTC. It codes for CASTYAVQGGMHYGYTF.

This clonotype was counted ten times or more. The V call is TRBV7-9, the J call TRBJ2-1; D call uncertain. In germline, CDR1 is SEHNR, CDR2 FQNEAQ (reference sequence). Trimming pared 5 bases from V and 6 bases from J, leaving 14 bases between. The CDR3 is made up of 14 amino acids. CDR3 sequence reads: CASSDRSLINEQFF. In DNA form, the CDR3 reads TGTGCCAGCAGCGACCGGAGCCTAATCAATGAGCAGTTCTTC.

This clonotype has just a few counts. The V call is TRBV29-1, the J call TRBJ1-3; D possibly corresponds to TRBD1 (5 bases). CDR1 and CDR2 from the germline V gene are SQVTM and ANQGSEA. There are 12 residues in the CDR3. V was shortened by 6 bases and J by 7 bases, with 13 bases between the two germline ends. The CDR3 nucleotides are TGCAGCGTGGGGGATGGGGAGAACACCATATATTTT. Its protein is CSVGDGENTIYF.

This clonotype was counted ten times or more. The chain has TRBV7-2 and TRBJ2-1; TRBD2 agrees at 8 bases. Germline V gene sequence: CDR1 SGHTA, CDR2 FQGNSA. The V segment lost 4 bases and the J segment 5 bases; nucleotides outside the gene matches: 1. The CDR3 consists of 13 residues. CDR3 in amino acids: CASSSGLDNEQFF. CDR3 bases: TGTGCCAGCAGCTCGGGACTAGACAATGAGCAGTTCTTC.